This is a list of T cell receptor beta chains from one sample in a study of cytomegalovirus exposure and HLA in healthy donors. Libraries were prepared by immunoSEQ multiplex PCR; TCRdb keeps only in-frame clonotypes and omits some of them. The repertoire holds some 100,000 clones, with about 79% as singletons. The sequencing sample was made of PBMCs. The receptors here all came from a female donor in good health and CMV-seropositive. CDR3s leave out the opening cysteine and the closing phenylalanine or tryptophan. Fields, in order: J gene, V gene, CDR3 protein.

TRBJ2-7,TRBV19,ASSQGGWASYEQY
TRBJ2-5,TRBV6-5,ASSLDSAQETQY
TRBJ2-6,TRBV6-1,ASSGAGTGKTNGLT
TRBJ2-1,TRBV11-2,ASSRGLRLGGEQF
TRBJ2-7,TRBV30,AWSVSGLPYEQY
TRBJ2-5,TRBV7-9,ASSLERYQETQY
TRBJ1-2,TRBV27,ASRDRTGTEAGGYT
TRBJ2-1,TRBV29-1,SIRQGLNNEQF
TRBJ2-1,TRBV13,ASSLSWASGGLYNEQF
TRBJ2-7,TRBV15,ATSRDPPRVAGVYEQY
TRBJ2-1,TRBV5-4,ASSFTGGKEQF
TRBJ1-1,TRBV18,ASSPGTGGFTEAF
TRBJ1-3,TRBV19,ASSRGGSSGNTIY
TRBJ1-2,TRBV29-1,SVERAGVDSYT
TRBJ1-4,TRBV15,ATSRDPRTLYEKLF
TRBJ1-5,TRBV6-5,ASSLTGNSNQPQH
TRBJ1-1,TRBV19,ASSIQGANTEAF
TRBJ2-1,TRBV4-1,ASSHTGTGGYEQF
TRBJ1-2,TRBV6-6,ASRKGGENYGYT
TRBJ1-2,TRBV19,ASSIAQGYGYT
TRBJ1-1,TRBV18,ASSPSGGTEAF
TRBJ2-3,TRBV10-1,ASSETWTSGGRDTQY
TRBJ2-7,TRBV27,ASTYYRQGFSHEQY
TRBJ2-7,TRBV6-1,ASSDRTGASYEQY
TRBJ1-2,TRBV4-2,ASSLHTDGYT
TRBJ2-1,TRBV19,ASSPHRTSSYNEQF
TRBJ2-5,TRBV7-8,ASSPPREETQY
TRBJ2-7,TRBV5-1,ASSLDGGAGSSYEQY
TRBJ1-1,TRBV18,ASSPARGSNTEAF
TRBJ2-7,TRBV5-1,ASSLGGTSSYEQY
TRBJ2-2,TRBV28,ASSLFGQGGELF
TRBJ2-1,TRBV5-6,ASRFGSHEQF
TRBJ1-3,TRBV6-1,ASSPFEGNTIY
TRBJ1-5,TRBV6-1,ASSDPQGTNQPQH
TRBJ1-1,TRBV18,ASSPDSLNTEAF
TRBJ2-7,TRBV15,ATSRDINEQY
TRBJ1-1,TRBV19,ASSPGWVDTEAF
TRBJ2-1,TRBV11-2,ASSLEDFALYNEQF
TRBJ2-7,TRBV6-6,ASSLTSGALHEQY
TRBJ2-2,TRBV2,ASSPGQNTGELF
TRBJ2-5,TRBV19,ASSRGTGGGETQY